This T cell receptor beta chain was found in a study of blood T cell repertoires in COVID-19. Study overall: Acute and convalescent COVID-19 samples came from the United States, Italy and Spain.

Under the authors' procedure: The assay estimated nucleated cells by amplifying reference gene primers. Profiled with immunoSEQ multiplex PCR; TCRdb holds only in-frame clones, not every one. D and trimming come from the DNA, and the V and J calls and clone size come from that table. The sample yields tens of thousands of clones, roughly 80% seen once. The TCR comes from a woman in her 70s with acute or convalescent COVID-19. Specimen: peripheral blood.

The chain's CDR3 is CASSSELLRVNTEAFF. CDR3 in DNA: TGTGCCAGCAGCAGCGAGCTCTTGCGGGTAAACACTGAAGCTTTCTTT. This chain links TRBV5-5 with TRBJ1-1; D not certain. The CDR3 consists of 16 residues. Germline values: CDR1 SGHKS, CDR2 YYEKEE (reference sequence). Trimming removed 4 bases at V and 2 bases at J, with 18 bases between.